This section outlines one T cell receptor (beta chain) sequence together with its context. As yet, its antigen is unknown. This record comes from a study of somatic mutations in cytotoxic T cells in rheumatoid arthritis. Trimming took 5 bases from V and 0 from J, leaving 14 bases between them. The CDR3 sequence is 16 residues long. Per the germline V gene, CDR1 is SGHVS and CDR2 is FQNEAQ. The study's findings and limits: The modest underrepresentation of TRBV07 observed in rheumatoid arthritis patients was not subjected to multiple-comparison adjustment. Between rheumatoid arthritis patients and age-matched healthy controls, CD8+ T-cell clonality showed no significant difference. With advancing age, CD8+ clonality climbed in rheumatoid arthritis patients but did not rise in healthy controls.

Of the blood donors acting as healthy controls, 45% to 70% were female, and their median age was approximately 60 years (range roughly 20-80). Profiled with immunoSEQ multiplex PCR; TCRdb holds only in-frame clones, not every one. The sample has about 6,400 clones; around 74% are singletons. The clonotype was recovered from a woman in her 50s in good health. Sequenced: CD8+ T cells sorted from blood. The chain recombines TRBV7-8 with TRBJ1-5, with D possibly matching TRBD1 (6 bases). CDR3 in amino acids: CASSPWTVYSNQPQHF. The CDR3, as DNA: TGTGCCAGCAGCCCATGGACAGTGTATAGCAATCAGCCCCAGCATTTT.